Listed below are T cell receptor beta chains from one sample, sequenced in a study of blood T cell repertoires in COVID-19. Sequenced by immunoSEQ multiplex PCR; TCRdb stores in-frame clones only, minus some. The table has fewer than 500,000 clones, 87% seen once; the top ten hold about 0.7%. The specimen sequenced was PBMCs or T cells enriched from blood (not recorded which). These receptors originate from a woman in her late teens or twenties who had recovered from COVID-19. The CDR3 runs from the conserved cysteine through the conserved F or W. The D gene is left open where the match is weak. Clone size is stated in some rows and not others, as once, few, many or a class when expanded.

J,D,size,V,CDR3,DNA
TRBJ2-1,NA,NA,TRBV4-1,CASSQRTGFTLLSYNEQFF,TGCGCCAGCAGCCAAAGAACAGGGTTCACTCTTCTCTCCTACAATGAGCAGTTCTTC
TRBJ1-5,TRBD1,NA,TRBV19,CASKEGAETGSIQPQHF,TGTGCCAGTAAAGAAGGGGCGGAGACAGGGAGTATACAGCCCCAGCATTTT
TRBJ2-7,TRBD1,NA,TRBV5-1,CASSFRTGYEQYF,TGCGCCAGCAGCTTCAGGACAGGCTACGAGCAGTACTTC
TRBJ2-3,NA,NA,TRBV5-1,CASSPARGYSTDTQYF,TGCGCCAGCAGCCCAGCCCGGGGGTATAGCACAGATACGCAGTATTTT
TRBJ1-5,NA,once,TRBV6-5,CASSVGEWEQPQHF,TGTGCCAGCAGCGTCGGGGAGTGGGAACAGCCCCAGCATTTT
TRBJ2-6,NA,NA,TRBV7-9,CASRNRGRRWAGANVLTF,TGTGCCAGCAGGAATAGAGGGCGGAGGTGGGCTGGGGCCAACGTCCTGACTTTC
TRBJ2-1,TRBD2,NA,TRBV5-1,CASSLGTSGGTEQFF,TGCGCCAGCAGCTTGGGGACTAGCGGGGGAACCGAGCAGTTCTTC
TRBJ2-2,NA,NA,TRBV7-8,CASSLNNVRGGDTGELFF,TGTGCCAGCAGCTTAAATAACGTGCGGGGTGGGGACACCGGGGAGCTGTTTTTT
TRBJ1-2,NA,NA,TRBV2,CASALLGGGYGYTF,TGTGCCAGCGCCTTACTGGGTGGAGGGTATGGCTACACCTTC
TRBJ2-2,NA,NA,TRBV5-5,CASSPRPMGGGTGELFF,TGTGCCAGCAGCCCCCGCCCCATGGGGGGTGGGACCGGGGAGCTGTTTTTT
TRBJ1-1,NA,NA,TRBV5-1,CASSLRRDTEAFF,TGCGCCAGCAGCTTGAGGCGGGACACTGAAGCTTTCTTT
TRBJ1-3,NA,NA,TRBV9,CASSVGLTSDGNTIYF,TGTGCCAGCAGCGTAGGGTTAACAAGTGATGGAAACACCATATATTTT
TRBJ2-3,TRBD2,NA,TRBV5-4,CASSQTSADTQYF,TGTGCCAGCAGCCAAACTAGCGCAGATACGCAGTATTTT
TRBJ2-1,TRBD1,NA,TRBV12-5,CASGKRQGVNEQFF,TGTGCTAGTGGTAAACGACAGGGGGTCAATGAGCAGTTCTTC
TRBJ2-2,TRBD1,NA,TRBV27,CASRDTGGNTGELFF,TGTGCCAGCAGGGATACAGGGGGGAACACCGGGGAGCTGTTTTTT
TRBJ2-1,NA,NA,TRBV21-1,CASSQVAGGIDEQFF,NA
TRBJ2-1,TRBD2,NA,TRBV11-2,CASSITLAGVYNEQFF,TGTGCCAGCAGCATTACACTAGCGGGGGTTTACAATGAGCAGTTCTTC
TRBJ1-2,NA,NA,TRBV3-1/TRBV3-2,CASSQGQVNYGYTF,TGTGCCAGCAGCCAAGGGCAGGTAAACTATGGCTACACCTTC
TRBJ1-1,TRBD1,few,TRBV2,CASYGQAVEAFF,TGTGCCAGCTACGGACAGGCTGTTGAAGCTTTCTTT
TRBJ1-1,TRBD1,NA,TRBV7-3,CASSFSTGPLAEAFF,TGTGCCAGCAGCTTCTCGACAGGGCCTTTAGCTGAAGCTTTCTTT
TRBJ2-3,TRBD2,NA,TRBV5-4,CASSLGAGVSTDTQYF,TGTGCCAGCAGCTTGGGAGCGGGGGTGAGCACAGATACGCAGTATTTT
TRBJ2-7,NA,NA,TRBV11-2,CASSSYEQYF,TGTGCCAGCAGCTCATACGAGCAGTACTTC
TRBJ1-4,NA,NA,TRBV2,CASQRGRGGEKLFF,TGTGCCAGCCAGCGAGGGCGAGGCGGGGAAAAACTGTTTTTT
TRBJ2-3,NA,NA,TRBV11-1,CASSLNPAADTQYF,TGTGCCAGCAGCTTAAACCCGGCGGCGGATACGCAGTATTTT
TRBJ1-5,TRBD1,few,TRBV6-1,CASSEFTQGGERPQHF,TGTGCCAGCAGTGAATTTACACAGGGGGGGGAAAGGCCCCAGCATTTT
TRBJ2-3,NA,once,TRBV20-1,CSASSIVADTQYF,TGCAGTGCTAGTAGCATAGTGGCAGATACGCAGTATTTT
TRBJ2-7,NA,NA,TRBV10-3,CAISNRVYEQYF,TGTGCCATCAGCAACAGGGTCTACGAGCAGTACTTC
TRBJ2-1,NA,NA,TRBV19,CASSKGTAVYEQFF,TGTGCCAGTAGTAAGGGGACTGCGGTCTATGAGCAGTTCTTC
TRBJ1-5,TRBD1,NA,TRBV24-1,CATSDTGGSQPQHF,TGTGCCACCAGTGATACAGGGGGAAGTCAGCCCCAGCATTTT
TRBJ1-2,NA,NA,TRBV6-5,CASSYDGTGLRGYTF,TGTGCCAGCAGTTATGACGGCACGGGATTACGAGGCTACACCTTC
TRBJ1-1,NA,NA,TRBV19,CASSMNPGSGEAFF,TGTGCCAGTAGTATGAATCCGGGTTCCGGGGAAGCTTTCTTT
TRBJ2-5,NA,once,TRBV5-3,CARSAMRETQYF,TGTGCCAGAAGCGCGATGCGAGAGACCCAGTACTTC
TRBJ2-1,NA,once,TRBV6-1,CASSERPGDNNEQFF,TGTGCCAGCAGTGAACGTCCGGGAGATAACAATGAGCAGTTCTTC
TRBJ2-5,TRBD2,NA,TRBV5-4,CASSLGLAETQYF,TGTGCCAGCAGCTTGGGACTAGCGGAGACCCAGTACTTC
TRBJ2-7,NA,NA,TRBV4-1,CASSQGPQGEQYF,TGCGCCAGCAGCCAAGGGCCACAGGGCGAGCAGTACTTC
TRBJ1-1,NA,NA,TRBV30,CAWRAGHLNTEAFF,TGTGCCTGGAGAGCGGGCCATCTGAACACTGAAGCTTTCTTT
TRBJ2-7,NA,NA,TRBV5-1,CASSLDKYGGPYEQYF,TGCGCCAGCAGCTTGGATAAGTACGGGGGGCCCTACGAGCAGTACTTC
TRBJ1-5,NA,NA,TRBV5-8,CASSPVGQLIPYSNQPQHF,TGTGCCAGCAGCCCGGTAGGACAGCTCATTCCGTATAGCAATCAGCCCCAGCATTTT
TRBJ2-7,TRBD1,NA,TRBV2,CASSEGQIPTYEQYF,TGTGCCAGCAGTGAGGGACAGATCCCCACCTACGAGCAGTACTTC
TRBJ1-6,TRBD1,NA,TRBV12-5,CASGLVLGIQGVWTLHF,TGTGCTAGTGGTTTGGTACTGGGGATACAGGGGGTATGGACCCTCCACTTT